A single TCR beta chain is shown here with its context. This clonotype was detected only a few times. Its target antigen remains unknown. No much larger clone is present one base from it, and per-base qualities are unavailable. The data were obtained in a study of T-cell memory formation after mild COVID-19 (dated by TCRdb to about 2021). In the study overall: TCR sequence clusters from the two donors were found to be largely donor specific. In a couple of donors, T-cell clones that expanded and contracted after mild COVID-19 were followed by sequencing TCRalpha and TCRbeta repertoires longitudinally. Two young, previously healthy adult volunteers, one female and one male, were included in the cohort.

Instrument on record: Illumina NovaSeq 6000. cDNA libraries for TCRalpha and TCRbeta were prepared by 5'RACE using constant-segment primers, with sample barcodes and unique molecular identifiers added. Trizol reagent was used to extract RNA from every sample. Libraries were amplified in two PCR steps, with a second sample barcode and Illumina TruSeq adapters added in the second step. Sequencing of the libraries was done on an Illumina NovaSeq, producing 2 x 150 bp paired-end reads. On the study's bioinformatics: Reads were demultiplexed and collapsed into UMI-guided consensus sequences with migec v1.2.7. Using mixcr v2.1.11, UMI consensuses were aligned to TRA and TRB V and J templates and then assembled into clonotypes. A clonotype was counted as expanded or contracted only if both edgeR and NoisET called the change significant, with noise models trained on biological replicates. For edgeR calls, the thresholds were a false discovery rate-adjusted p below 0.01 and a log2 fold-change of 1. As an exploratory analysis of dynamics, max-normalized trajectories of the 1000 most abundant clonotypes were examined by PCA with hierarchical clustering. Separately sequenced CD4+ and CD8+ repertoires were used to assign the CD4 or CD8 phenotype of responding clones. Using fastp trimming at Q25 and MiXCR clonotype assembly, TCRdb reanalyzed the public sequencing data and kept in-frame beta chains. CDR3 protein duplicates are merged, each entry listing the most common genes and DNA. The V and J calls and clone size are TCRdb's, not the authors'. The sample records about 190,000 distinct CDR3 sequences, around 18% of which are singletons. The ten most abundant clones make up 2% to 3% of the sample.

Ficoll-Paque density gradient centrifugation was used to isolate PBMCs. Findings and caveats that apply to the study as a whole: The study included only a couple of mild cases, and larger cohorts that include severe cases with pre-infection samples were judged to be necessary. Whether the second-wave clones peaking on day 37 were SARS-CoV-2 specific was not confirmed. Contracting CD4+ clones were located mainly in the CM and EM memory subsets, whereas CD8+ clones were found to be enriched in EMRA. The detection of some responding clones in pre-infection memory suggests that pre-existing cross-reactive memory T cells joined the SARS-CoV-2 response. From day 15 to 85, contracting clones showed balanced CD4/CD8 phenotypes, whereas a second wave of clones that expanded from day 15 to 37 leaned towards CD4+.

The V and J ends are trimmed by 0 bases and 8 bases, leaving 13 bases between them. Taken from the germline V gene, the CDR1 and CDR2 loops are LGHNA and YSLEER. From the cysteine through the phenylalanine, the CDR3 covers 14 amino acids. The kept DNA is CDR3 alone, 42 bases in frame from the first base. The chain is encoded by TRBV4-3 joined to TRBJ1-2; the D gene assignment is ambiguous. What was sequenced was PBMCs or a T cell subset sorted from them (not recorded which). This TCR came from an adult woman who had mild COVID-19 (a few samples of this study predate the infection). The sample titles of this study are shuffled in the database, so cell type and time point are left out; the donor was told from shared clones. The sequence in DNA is TGCGCCAGCAGCCAAGAAACCTCGCCGGGGGGCTACACCTTC. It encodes CASSQETSPGGYTF.